This TCR beta chain was retrieved from a study of vaccination effects on CD4 cells after COVID-19. Cultured cells yielded isolated CD4+ T cells after 10 days. The germline gives CDR1 SGHVS, CDR2 FNYEAQ. The V segment lost 5 bases and the J segment 6 bases; nucleotides outside the gene matches: 13. The CDR3 is made up of 16 amino acids. Assay: immunoSEQ multiplex PCR; the TCRdb copy retains only in-frame clones and omits some. This sample has about 35,000 clones, with 55% to 80% found just once. Regarding this clone: Its specificity is not known.

This material consisted of CD4+ T cells from PBMCs cultured without peptide, taken before COVID-19 vaccination. This chain links TRBV7-6 with TRBJ2-1; 7 nucleotides align to TRBD2. This TCR came from a human donor who received a COVID-19 vaccine. The DNA for the CDR3 is TGTGCCAGCAGCAACGACCAGCGGGATCGTGGCAATGAGCAGTTCTTC. This sequence encodes CASSNDQRDRGNEQFF.